The subject of this entry is one T cell receptor beta chain. Its antigen remains unidentified. The donors, nominally healthy at sampling, likely had unrecorded immune exposures. These data come from a study of cytomegalovirus exposure and HLA in healthy donors. Germline-derived CDR1 and CDR2 are SGHVS and FNYEAQ. The CDR3 is made up of 15 amino acids. Trimming removed 4 bases from V and 4 bases from J; junction bases left unmatched: 6. PCR was performed using 60 Vbeta and 13 Jbeta primers. Authors' data handling: There were around 78 million unique TCR beta chains by a later count, and around 10 million of them were shared. Method: immunoSEQ multiplex PCR; TCRdb's copy keeps in-frame clones and lacks some. D and trimming were read from the DNA, whereas the V and J calls and clone size are those reported in that table. The repertoire includes about 140,000 clones, about 81% of them detected once, and around 7.8% sits in the top ten.

Findings and caveats of the study: In a later analysis, across HLA loci, associated TCR counts were highest for DRB1, lowest for HLA-C. The likely origin of a cluster of highly shared sequence variants was a sequencing artifact.

The gene calls are TRBV7-6 and TRBJ2-2; 7 bases fit TRBD1. The TCR sequence derives from a woman between 45 and 60 years old in good health and CMV-seropositive. Sequenced: PBMCs. The CDR3 DNA is TGTGCCAGCAGCTCAAGACAGGGCGCCACCGGGGAGCTGTTTTTT. The encoded protein is CASSSRQGATGELFF.